This entry concerns a single T cell receptor beta chain. This CDR3 comprises 13 residues. V was trimmed by 5 bases and J by 6 bases, leaving 11 bases between them. The germline CDR1 and CDR2 sequences are SEHNR and FQNEAQ (reference sequence). This entry belongs to a study of blood T cell repertoires in COVID-19. Only in-frame clones appear in the TCRdb table, and some are missing; sequencing was by immunoSEQ multiplex PCR. The sample holds 95,000 to 110,000 clones, approximately 88% seen once. The chain couples TRBV7-9 to TRBJ1-3; maybe TRBD1 (5 bases). Sequencing input: peripheral blood. The origin of this receptor is a human donor in a cohort sampled during active COVID-19. CDR3 sequence: CASSRAGSNTIYF. The CDR3 coding sequence is TGTGCCAGCAGCCGGGCAGGGTCAAACACCATATATTTT. Looking up the rest from reference TRBV7-9 and TRBJ1-3 gives the full variable domain: DTGVSQNPRHKITKRGQNVTFRCDPISEHNRLYWYRQTLGQGPEFLTYFQNEAQLEKSRLLSDRFSAERPKGSFSTLEIQRTEQGDSAMYLCASSRAGSNTIYFGEGSWLTVV.